This T cell receptor beta chain emerged from a study of shared clonotypes between healthy human individuals (dated by TCRdb to the early 2020s). With regard to the full study: Two women and three men aged 18 to 49 years were included in the cohort. Between about 0.85 and 9.5 billion PBMCs per donor were obtained by leukapheresis. To estimate repertoire size and how much clonotype sharing occurs between individuals, the study deeply sequenced the blood TCR repertoires of about five healthy adults. Libraries were prepared and TCR repertoires were sequenced by different laboratories using diverse techniques, in order to increase sequencing depth and limit assay-specific biases. For each donor, CD4 naive and CD4 memory were each given three plates, CD8 naive was given two plates, and CD8 memory was given one plate. Points the paper makes about the study in general: When several donors were compared, the shared fraction of clonotypes was around 5% for naive CD4, 3.5% for naive CD8, about 2.4% for memory CD4, and 0.3% to 0.5% for memory CD8. Clonotypes shared by all four sorted-subset donors showed higher generation probabilities than non-shared clonotypes. Sampling was restricted to blood, and TCR repertoires in tissue are likely to differ from TCR repertoires in blood. Because the study included a small number of donors, the genetic and exposure-history diversity represented was limited. Larger estimated clonotype richness was generally found for naive subsets than for memory subsets. Incomplete sequencing was indicated by rarefaction of sorted-subset datasets, despite the large sequencing depth. Pairwise subsampling indicated that sequencing depth was expected to affect the degree of clonotype sharing among donors.

Germline trimming amounts to 5 bases on V and 2 bases on J, with 11 as the count of junction bases outside the gene matches. The CDR1 and CDR2 encoded by the germline V gene (reference sequence) are GTSNPN and SVGIG. Spanning cysteine to phenylalanine, the CDR3 consists of 16 amino acids. The entry retains the CDR3 DNA only, 48 bases that are in frame from base 1. TCR CDR3 regions were amplified from genomic DNA by multiplex PCR using the deep immunoSEQ assay. Extracted genomic DNA from each cell subset was distributed evenly across all wells of several immunoSEQ 96-well plates, and each plate was treated as a replicate. For sorted subsets, 150 to 200 ng genomic DNA, equal to 25,000 to 35,000 T cell genomes, was loaded into each replicate PCR. Purified libraries were quantified with a Qubit 3.0 fluorometer, sized on a Bioanalyzer 2100, and re-quantified with the KAPA Library Quantification kit. Every immunoSEQ 96-well plate was sequenced on a separate single-read 150-cycle Illumina NextSeq 550 flow cell. The original methods were these. Because the immunoSEQ output held only junctional sequences and lacked quality scores, the filtering could not match the filtering applied to full-length reads. Sequences were annotated with PyIR, a Python wrapper for IgBLAST v1.9, and V/J genes and CDR3 were assigned using IMGT germline references. Reads were removed for weak V/J assignments (E-value above 1e-6), missing CDR3, stop codons, out-of-frame junctions, or ambiguous translated residues. V3J clonotypes were defined as sequences sharing the same inferred V gene, J gene, and CDR3 amino acid sequence. To compute the percentage overlap between repertoires, the number of shared unique clonotypes was divided by the size of the smaller repertoire. RTK rarefaction, the Chao1 estimator, and Recon v2.1 estimates of unobserved clonotypes were used to assess repertoire richness. For all TCRbeta clonotypes obtained by the gDNA method from four donors, generation probabilities were computed with OLGA. TCRdb retrieved this table from immuneACCESS and kept in-frame rearrangements only. Not all clones are present; in checked studies, unresolved V genes account for under half, and no reason is known for the remainder. That table gives V, J and clone size, and the DNA gave D and trimming. The sample records roughly 700,000 clones, under 80% of which are singletons. Roughly 1.7% of the sample rests with the top ten.

Healthy HIV-negative adults with no recently reported acute infections or vaccinations were included as donors. Every donor was a Caucasian adult living in Nashville, Tennessee, USA. Magnetic negative selection was used to enrich CD4+ T cells, after which naive cells were positively selected on CD45RA and the negative fraction became the memory subset. Blood was obtained by leukapheresis, after which PBMCs were separated by Ficoll-Histopaque density gradient centrifugation and cryopreserved in liquid nitrogen vapor phase. Analytical flow cytometry was used to check the purity and quantity of each magnetically sorted T cell population. Genomic DNA was isolated from each sorted fraction and quantified by UV absorbance on a Nanodrop 2000c. In the case of this clone: No antigen is known for it. Per-nucleotide qualities are absent, and no much larger clonotype sits a single base away.

The chain is encoded by TRBV30 joined to TRBJ1-5; 8 bases in between match TRBD1. The sequence derives from a woman aged 30 to 39 in good health. The sample was memory CD4+ T cells sorted from blood. Read against the paper, the sample's cell subset or site label means: CD45RA-negative fraction. The CDR3 corresponds to CAWGTGSLVGNQPQHF. Read as DNA, the sequence is TGTGCCTGGGGGACAGGCTCTTTAGTGGGCAATCAGCCCCAGCATTTT.